The 15 T cell receptor beta chains given below trace back to one sample, sequenced in a study of T cell responses to AZD1222 COVID-19 vaccine. The table came from immunoSEQ multiplex PCR; TCRdb's copy has only in-frame clones and leaves some out. The repertoire holds about 130,000 clones, with approximately 84% as singletons. The sample here was peripheral blood, taken on day 0 of AZD1222 vaccination. These receptors all come from an adult in good health.

This clone came up once. V gene TRBV7-7 combines with J gene TRBJ2-7, with 7 positions matching TRBD1. This CDR3 is built from 14 residues. CDR1 SSHAT and CDR2 FNYEAQ come from the germline V gene (reference sequence). With 2 bases clipped from V and 7 bases from J, the junction kept 8 bases outside the gene matches. CDR3 in amino acids: CASSLSDRAGEQYF. CDR3 bases: TGTGCCAGCAGCTTATCAGACAGGGCGGGTGAGCAGTACTTC.

V gene TRBV6-5 combines with J gene TRBJ1-2, with 7 bases aligning to TRBD1. The V segment lost 6 bases and the J segment 2 bases; nucleotides outside the gene matches: 6. Germline values: CDR1 MNHEY, CDR2 SVGAGI. The CDR3 covers 14 residues. The DNA for the CDR3 is TGTGCCAGCAGGCGGGACAGAGGGAACTATGGCTACACCTTC. It specifies CASRRDRGNYGYTF.

V is TRBV5-6 and J is TRBJ2-2; 13 bases line up with TRBD2. Germline V gene sequence: CDR1 SGHDT, CDR2 YYEEEE. CDR3 size: 16 residues. Trimming took 0 bases from V and 5 from J; bases not matched to a gene: 1. CDR3 sequence reads: CASSLELAGGTGELFF. DNA for the CDR3: TGTGCCAGCAGCTTGGAACTAGCGGGGGGGACCGGGGAGCTGTTTTTT.

This sequence joins TRBV18 and TRBJ2-3; the match to TRBD1 covers 8 bases. The length of the CDR3 is 14 residues. V was pared by 5 bases and J by 1 base, with 2 bases of the junction left unmatched. Germline lookup yields CDR1 KGHSH and CDR2 LQKENI. The CDR3 here is CASSSDRGTDTQYF. The CDR3 bases are TGTGCCAGCTCATCGGACAGGGGCACAGATACGCAGTATTTT.

The J gene is TRBJ1-1, the V gene TRBV7-2; D is undetermined. The V end lost 1 base, the J end lost 10 bases, and 16 bases lay between the germline ends. The V gene's germline CDR1 is SGHTA and CDR2 FQGNSA. CDR3 length equals 14 residues. The CDR3 region is CASSLDSPILRAFF. The CDR3 DNA reads TGTGCCAGCAGCTTAGACTCACCAATTCTACGAGCTTTCTTT. The full variable domain, in which reference TRBV7-2 and TRBJ1-1 provide the parts outside the CDR3, is GAGVSQSPSNKVTEKGKDVELRCDPISGHTALYWYRQSLGQGLEFLIYFQGNSAPDKSGLPSDRFSAERTGGSVSTLTIQRTQQEDSAVYLCASSLDSPILRAFFGQGTRLTVV.

This clone was seen a few times. The chain joins TRBV21-1 to TRBJ1-4; the table calls TRBD1, which could not be checked here. TRBV21-1 corresponds to a pseudogene. CDR3 length: 16 amino acids. The CDR3 DNA follows: TGTGCCAGCAGCCGGGGACAGGAGGGAACTAATGAAAAACTGTTTTTT. It translates to CASSRGQEGTNEKLFF.

The chain combines TRBV3-1 (or the pseudogene TRBV3-2) with TRBJ2-5, with TRBD2 identical over 9 bases. The CDR3 loop spans 16 amino acids. Germline loops: CDR1 LGHDT, CDR2 YNNKEL (reference sequence). V lost 1 base to trimming and J lost 4 bases; unmatched junction nucleotides: 7. The DNA for the CDR3 is TGTGCCAGCAGCCAAGGTAGCGGGGGACCGATAGAGACCCAGTACTTC. It codes for CASSQGSGGPIETQYF.

The chain links TRBV5-4 to TRBJ1-1; 11 nucleotides agree with TRBD1. V gave up 4 bases and J gave up 0 bases; unmatched junction bases: 8. Germline V lookup: CDR1 SGHNT, CDR2 YYREEE (reference sequence). CDR3 size: 17 residues. This CDR3 is CASSHGGTGGVNTEAFF. The DNA of the CDR3 is TGTGCCAGCAGCCATGGGGGGACAGGGGGAGTGAACACTGAAGCTTTCTTT. The entire variable domain, with the rest obtained from reference TRBV5-4 and TRBJ1-1, is as follows: ETGVTQSPTHLIKTRGQQVTLRCSSQSGHNTVSWYQQALGQGPQFIFQYYREEENGRGNFPPRFSGLQFPNYSSELNVNALELDDSALYLCASSHGGTGGVNTEAFFGQGTRLTVV.

The chain employs TRBV27 and TRBJ2-7; D might be TRBD2 (7 bases). From germline, CDR1 is MNHEY and CDR2 SMNVEV (reference sequence). Trimming stripped 5 bases from V and 2 bases from J, with 16 bases between. CDR3 length equals 15 residues. In DNA, the CDR3 is TGTGCCAGCAGTCTCCAGCTAGGGGGGGCCTACGAGCAGTACTTC. It translates to CASSLQLGGAYEQYF.

This CDR3 reads CSVKYSYEQYF. CDR3 nucleotide sequence: TGCAGCGTTAAGTACTCCTACGAGCAGTACTTC. The chain carries TRBV29-1 and TRBJ2-7; D gene unclear. The CDR3 runs to 11 residues. CDR1 is SQVTM and CDR2 is ANQGSEA in the germline V gene. The ends were cut back, 5 bases at V and 0 bases at J, with 5 bases in the middle.

This clone came up once. The V call is TRBV5-6, the J call TRBJ1-5; 8 bases are shared with TRBD1. The CDR3 has 14 residues. With 2 bases clipped from V and 6 bases from J, the junction kept 4 bases outside the gene matches. Germline CDR1 is SGHDT and CDR2 is YYEEEE. The CDR3 bases are TGTGCCAGCAGCTTAGGACAGGGCGCTCAGCCCCAGCATTTT. It encodes CASSLGQGAQPQHF. Supplemented by reference TRBV5-6 and TRBJ1-5, the full variable domain reads DAGVTQSPTHLIKTRGQQVTLRCSPKSGHDTVSWYQQALGQGPQFIFQYYEEEERQRGNFPDRFSGHQFPNYSSELNVNALLLGDSALYLCASSLGQGAQPQHFGDGTRLSIL.

The gene calls are TRBV27 and TRBJ1-5; no reliable D call. V was cut by 0 bases and J by 9 bases, with 9 bases left in between. CDR3 length: 13 amino acids. From germline, CDR1 is MNHEY and CDR2 SMNVEV (reference sequence). The CDR3 nucleotides read TGTGCCAGCAGTTTATCTAGGTTTGGGCCCCAGCATTTT. Protein sequence: CASSLSRFGPQHF.

CDR3 sequence reads: CASSLDPRRLNSALHF. The CDR3 region has the DNA TGCGCCAGCAGCTTGGACCCGCGCCGGTTGAATTCGGCCCTCCACTTT. The V call is TRBV5-1, the J call TRBJ1-6; unclear D gene. The V end was cut by 0 bases, the J end by 14 bases, with 21 bases between. Germline lookup yields CDR1 SGHRS and CDR2 YFSETQ. The CDR3 has 16 residues.

The J gene is TRBJ2-7, the V gene TRBV13; 8 bases line up with TRBD2. This CDR3 spans 14 amino acids. V gave up 3 bases and J gave up 0 bases; unmatched junction bases: 1. CDR1 is PRHDT and CDR2 is FYEKMQ in the germline V gene (reference sequence). CDR3 nucleotide sequence: TGTGCCAGCAGCTTTAGCGGGGACTCCTACGAGCAGTACTTC. Its translation: CASSFSGDSYEQYF.

This chain joins TRBV18 and TRBJ1-4; 10 positions match TRBD1. This CDR3 region has 15 residues. Germline CDR1 and CDR2: KGHSH and LQKENI. J lost 7 bases, V lost 3 bases, and 5 bases had no gene match. In DNA form, the CDR3 reads TGTGCCAGCTCACCTGGGACAGGGGATAGTGAAAAACTGTTTTTT. Its translation: CASSPGTGDSEKLFF.